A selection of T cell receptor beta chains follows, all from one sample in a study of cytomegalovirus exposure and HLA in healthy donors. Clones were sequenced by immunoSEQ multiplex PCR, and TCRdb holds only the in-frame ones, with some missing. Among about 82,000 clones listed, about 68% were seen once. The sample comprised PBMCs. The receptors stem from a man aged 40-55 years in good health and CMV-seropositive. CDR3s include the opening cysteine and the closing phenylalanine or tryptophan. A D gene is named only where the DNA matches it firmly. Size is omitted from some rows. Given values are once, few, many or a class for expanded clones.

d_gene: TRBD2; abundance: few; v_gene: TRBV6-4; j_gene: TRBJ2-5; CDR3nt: TGTGCCAGCAGTCCAAAGACTAGCGGTCAAGAGACCCAGTACTTC; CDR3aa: CASSPKTSGQETQYF
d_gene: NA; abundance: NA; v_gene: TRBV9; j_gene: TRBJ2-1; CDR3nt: TGTGCCAGCAGCGTAAAGGGGGACTACAATGAGCAGTTCTTC; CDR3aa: CASSVKGDYNEQFF
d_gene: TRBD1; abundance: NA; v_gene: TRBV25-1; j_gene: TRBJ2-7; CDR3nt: TGTGCCAGCAGTCCTACTCAGGGGGCCGGCCTCTACGAGCAGTACTTC; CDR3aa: CASSPTQGAGLYEQYF
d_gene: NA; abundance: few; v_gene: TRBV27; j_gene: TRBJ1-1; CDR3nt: TGTGCCAGCAGTTTATACCAGGGAGGTGAAGCTTTCTTT; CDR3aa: CASSLYQGGEAFF
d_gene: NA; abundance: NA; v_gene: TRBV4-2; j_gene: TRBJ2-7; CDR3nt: TGTGCCAGCAGCCAAGATCAAGAGCGTCGATTTGCCTACGAGCAGTACTTC; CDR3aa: CASSQDQERRFAYEQYF
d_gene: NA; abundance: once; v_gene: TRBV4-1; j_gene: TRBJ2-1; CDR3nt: TGCGCCAGCAGCCAAGGATATAGGGGGACCTACAATGAGCAGTTCTTC; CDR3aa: CASSQGYRGTYNEQFF
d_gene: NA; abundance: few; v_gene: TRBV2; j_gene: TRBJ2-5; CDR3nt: TGTGCCAGCAGTGGCGGGTCAGAGACCCAGTACTTC; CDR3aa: CASSGGSETQYF
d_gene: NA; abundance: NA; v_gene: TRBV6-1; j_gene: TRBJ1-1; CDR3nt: TGTGCCAGCAGTCAAGCCGGGGACACTGAAGCTTTCTTT; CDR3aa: CASSQAGDTEAFF
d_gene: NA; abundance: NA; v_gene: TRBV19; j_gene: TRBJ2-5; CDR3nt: TGTGCCAGTAGTATAGGAGGAGAAGAGACCCAGTACTTC; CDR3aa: CASSIGGEETQYF
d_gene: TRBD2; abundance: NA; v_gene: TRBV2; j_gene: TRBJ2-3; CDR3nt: TGTGCCAGCAGTGGGGGGCTAGCGGGAGCAGATACGCAGTATTTT; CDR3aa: CASSGGLAGADTQYF
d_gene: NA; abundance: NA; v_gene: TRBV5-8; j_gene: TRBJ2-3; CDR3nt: TGTGCCAGCAGCTTGGAGCCCACGGGGGATACGCAGTATTTT; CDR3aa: CASSLEPTGDTQYF
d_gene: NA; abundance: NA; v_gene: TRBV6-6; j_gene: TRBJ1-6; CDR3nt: TGTGCCAGCGAAGGGGTTCGGAATTCACCCCTCCACTTT; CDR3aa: CASEGVRNSPLHF
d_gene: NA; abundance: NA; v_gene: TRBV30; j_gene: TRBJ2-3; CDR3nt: TGTGCCTGGACTACCCTGCCAGATACGCAGTATTTT; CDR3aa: CAWTTLPDTQYF
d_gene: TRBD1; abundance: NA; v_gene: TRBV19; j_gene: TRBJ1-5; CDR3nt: TGTGCCAGTAATCCGGGACAGGGCTATCAGCCCCAGCATTTT; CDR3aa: CASNPGQGYQPQHF
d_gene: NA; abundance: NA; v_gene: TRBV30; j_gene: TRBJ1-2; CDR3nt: TGTGCCTGGATAAATCAGGGGTTCTATGGCTACACCTTC; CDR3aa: CAWINQGFYGYTF
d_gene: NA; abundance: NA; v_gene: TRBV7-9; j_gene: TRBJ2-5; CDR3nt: TGTGCCAGCAGTCCCCCGCCAGGGGTGGAGACCCAGTACTTC; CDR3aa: CASSPPPGVETQYF
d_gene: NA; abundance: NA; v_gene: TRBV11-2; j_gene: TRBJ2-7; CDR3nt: TGTGCCAGCAGCTTAGGAAGGGGAGGAGAGCAGTACTTC; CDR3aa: CASSLGRGGEQYF
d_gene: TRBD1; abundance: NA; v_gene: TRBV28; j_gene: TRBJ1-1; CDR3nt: TGTGCCAGCCGGGACAGGGTAGGAACTGAAGCTTTCTTT; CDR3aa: CASRDRVGTEAFF
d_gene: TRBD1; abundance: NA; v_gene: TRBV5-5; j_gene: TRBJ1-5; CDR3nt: TGTGCCAGCAGCTTGGAGGGGACAGGGTTTCAGCCCCAGCATTTT; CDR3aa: CASSLEGTGFQPQHF
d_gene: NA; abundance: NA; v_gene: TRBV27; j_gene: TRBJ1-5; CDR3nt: TGTGCCAGCAGTTTATGGGGGGATGGCAATCAGCCCCAGCATTTT; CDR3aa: CASSLWGDGNQPQHF
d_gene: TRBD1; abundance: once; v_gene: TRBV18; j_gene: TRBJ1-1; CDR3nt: TGTGCCAGCTCACCTGACAGGGTCGGAACTGAAGCTTTCTTT; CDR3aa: CASSPDRVGTEAFF
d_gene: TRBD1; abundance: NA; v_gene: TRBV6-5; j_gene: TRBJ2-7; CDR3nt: TGTGCCAGCTGGGATGCGGCAGGGGGCTATCACGAGCAGTACTTC; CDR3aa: CASWDAAGGYHEQYF
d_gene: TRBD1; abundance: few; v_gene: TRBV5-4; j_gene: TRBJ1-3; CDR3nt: TGTGCCAGCAGCCGCCAAGTCAGGGGGTCGGGAAACACCATATATTTT; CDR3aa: CASSRQVRGSGNTIYF
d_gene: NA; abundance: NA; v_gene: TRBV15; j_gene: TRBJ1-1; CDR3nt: TGTGCCACCAGCAGACGATCTACGGACACTGAAGCTTTCTTT; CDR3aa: CATSRRSTDTEAFF
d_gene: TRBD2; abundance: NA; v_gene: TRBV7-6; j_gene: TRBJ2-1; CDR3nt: TGTGCCAGCAGCTTAGGGCGGGAGGTCCCCAATGAGCAGTTCTTC; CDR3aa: CASSLGREVPNEQFF
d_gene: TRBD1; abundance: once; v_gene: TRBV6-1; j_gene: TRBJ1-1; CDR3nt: TGTGCCAGCAGTGAACGACAGGGTAGGTGGACTGAAGCTTTCTTT; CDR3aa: CASSERQGRWTEAFF
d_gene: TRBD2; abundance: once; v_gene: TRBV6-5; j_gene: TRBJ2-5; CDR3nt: TGTGCCAGCAGTTACACTAGCGGGATTGAGACCCAGTACTTC; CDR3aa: CASSYTSGIETQYF
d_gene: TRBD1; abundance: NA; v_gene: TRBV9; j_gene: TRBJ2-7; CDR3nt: TGTGCCAGCAGCCGCGGACAGGCCGGACGAATCTACGAGCAGTACTTC; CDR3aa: CASSRGQAGRIYEQYF
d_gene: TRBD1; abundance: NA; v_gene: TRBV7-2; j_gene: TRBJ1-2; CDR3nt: TGTGCCAGCACTACCGGGACAGTTGGAGGCTACACCTTC; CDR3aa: CASTTGTVGGYTF
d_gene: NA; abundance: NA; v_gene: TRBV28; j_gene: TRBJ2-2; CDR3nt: TGTGCCAGCACCTACTCCGGGGAGCTGTTTTTT; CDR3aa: CASTYSGELFF